The 23 T cell receptor beta chains given below trace back to one sample, sequenced in a study of blood T cells in healthy people across ages. Primed by a sample-barcoded 5' primer and a J-beta primer mix, a second PCR proceeded for about 6 to 11 cycles. TCRdb re-called the 5' RACE reads through MiXCR, storing one row per CDR3 protein. Among 650,000 to 1,000,000 distinct CDR3 sequences listed, about 36% were seen once. Sequencing input: blood. These receptors originate from a young man in good health.

This clonotype was seen more than once but under ten times. V gene TRBV2 combines with J gene TRBJ1-1, with 8 nucleotides matching TRBD1. This CDR3 has 15 residues. Germline lookup yields CDR1 SNHLY and CDR2 FYNNEI. The V gene end was trimmed by 7 bases and the J gene end by 0 bases; junction bases not matched to a gene: 7. This CDR3 reads CASTFQGAVNTEAFF. The DNA of the CDR3 is TGTGCCAGCACCTTTCAGGGGGCCGTGAACACTGAAGCTTTCTTT.

This clonotype was counted a few times. The rearrangement uses TRBV27 and TRBJ2-3; D unresolved. Germline CDR1 MNHEY, CDR2 SMNVEV (reference sequence). This CDR3 has 15 residues. Trimming removed 5 bases at V and 5 bases at J, with 17 bases between. CDR3 sequence reads: CASSTETSLVDTQYF. CDR3 in DNA: TGTGCCAGCAGTACGGAGACGAGTTTAGTAGATACGCAGTATTTT.

This chain links TRBV4-2 with TRBJ2-3; possibly TRBD1 for D (5 bases). The V end lost 7 bases, the J end lost 3 bases, and 11 bases lay between the germline ends. In germline, CDR1 is LGHNA, CDR2 YNFKEQ. The CDR3 is made up of 13 amino acids. This CDR3 reads CASKEQGTDTQYF. Here the CDR3 DNA reads TGTGCCAGCAAGGAGCAGGGAACAGATACGCAGTATTTT.

Concerning this clonotype itself: One end of the junction fails to match germline, which may point to a read error. This chain uses TRBV6-5 with TRBJ2-5, with unresolved D. The closer fit of TRBJ2-7 to the DNA end suggests the J call may be wrong. The CDR3 is 14 amino acids. The germline V gene has CDR1 MNHEY and CDR2 SVGAGI. The CDR3 region has the DNA TGTGCCAGCAGTGACTCGGCAAGAGCCTACGAGCAGTACTTC. Its protein product is CASSDSARAYEQYF.

In its sample, this clonotype was seen a few times. The CDR3, as DNA: TGCAGTGCTGGCTCGGGGGGGCAAGAGACCCAGTACTTC. Protein sequence: CSAGSGGQETQYF. The rearrangement uses TRBV20-1 and TRBJ2-5; 8 bases fit TRBD2. The CDR3 extends over 13 amino acids. The V and J ends lost 5 bases and 2 bases, in that order; junction bases with no gene match: 4. Per the germline V gene, CDR1 is DFQATT and CDR2 is SNEGSKA (reference sequence).

The chain recombines TRBV6-2 or TRBV6-3 with TRBJ2-4; no clear D gene. CDR1 and CDR2 from the germline V gene are MNHEY and SVGEGT. The CDR3 is 13 amino acids. Trimming removed 0 bases at V and 8 bases at J, with 8 bases between. CDR3 bases: TGTGCCAGCAGTTACTCCTCAGAGGACATTCAGTACTTC. This gives the protein CASSYSSEDIQYF.

This clonotype has ten or more counts. The V call is TRBV19, the J call TRBJ2-1; D tentatively reads TRBD1 or TRBD2 (6 bases each). The V and J ends lost 2 bases and 8 bases respectively, with 13 bases between them. Germline V gene sequence: CDR1 LNHDA, CDR2 SQIVND (reference sequence). The CDR3 covers 14 residues. CDR3 in DNA: TGTGCCAGTAGTATACAGGGGAGGTCGGATGAGCAGTTCTTC. Protein sequence: CASSIQGRSDEQFF.

In this sample, this clonotype turned up a few times. CDR3 DNA sequence: TGTGCCAGCAGCCCGGACGACAGGGGGCTTGGCTACACCTTC. Amino acid sequence: CASSPDDRGLGYTF. This chain uses TRBV5-6 with TRBJ1-2; 10 nucleotides match TRBD1. Germline assignment: CDR1 SGHDT and CDR2 YYEEEE. V lost 4 bases to trimming and J lost 7 bases; unmatched junction nucleotides: 7. The length of the CDR3 is 14 residues.

This clonotype was counted between two and nine times. The CDR3 DNA sequence: TGTGCCAGCAGCCCCGGAGGGGGAAGAAGGGTTGAAAAACTGTTTTTT. Its protein product is CASSPGGGRRVEKLFF. The chain joins TRBV12-3 or TRBV12-4 to TRBJ1-4; possible D gene TRBD1, 6 bases. The CDR3 extends over 16 amino acids. V was clipped by 6 bases and J by 7 bases, with 21 bases between them.

This clonotype was seen many times. The chain links TRBV6-6 to TRBJ2-5; unclear D gene. CDR3 length: 14 residues. V was clipped by 0 bases and J by 4 bases, with 9 bases between them. CDR1 is MNHNY, CDR2 SVGAGI, per germline (reference sequence). CDR3 DNA sequence: TGTGCCAGCAGTTACTCCTCCTGGGGAGAGACCCAGTACTTC. Amino acids: CASSYSSWGETQYF.

The CDR3 reads CSVGGALQGEELEKLFF. CDR3 DNA: TGCAGCGTTGGCGGCGCCCTCCAGGGCGAAGAACTTGAAAAACTGTTTTTT. V usage is TRBV29-1 and J usage is TRBJ1-4, with a possible D match to TRBD1 (5 bases). Germline V CDR1 and CDR2: SQVTM, ANQGSEA. CDR3 length: 17 residues. Trimming took 4 bases from V and 7 from J, leaving 25 bases between them.

This clonotype was seen only a few times. This chain joins TRBV27 and TRBJ1-2; weak D call: TRBD1 (6 bases). The CDR3 is 13 residues long. Per germline, CDR1 MNHEY and CDR2 SMNVEV (reference sequence). The V and J ends lost 4 bases and 6 bases respectively, with 12 bases between them. This chain's CDR3 is CASSYRARDGYTF. The CDR3 DNA sequence: TGTGCCAGCAGTTACAGGGCGAGGGATGGCTACACCTTC.

The sample holds many counts of this clonotype. Germline is not matched at one junction end, which may reflect a read error. The chain joins TRBV12-3 or TRBV12-4 to TRBJ2-4; D remains ambiguous. The CDR3 spans 11 residues. The DNA of the CDR3 is TGTGCCAGCAGTTCCAAAAGCATTCAGTACTTC. It is translated as CASSSKSIQYF.

The rearrangement links TRBV7-9 to TRBJ2-7; D tentatively fits TRBD1 or TRBD2 (5 bases each). CDR1 is SEHNR, CDR2 FQNEAQ, per germline (reference sequence). The CDR3 spans 16 residues. Deletions cut 4 bases from V and 3 bases from J, with 19 bases between. CDR3 sequence (DNA): TGTGCCAGCAGCTCCCGGGGCGGTTCCGCGTTCTACGAGCAGTACTTC. Residues: CASSSRGGSAFYEQYF.

V gene TRBV29-1 combines with J gene TRBJ2-5; D is unclear. The assigned J gene may be wrong: the sequence end matches TRBJ2-7 better. The CDR3 runs 15 residues. Germline V gives CDR1 SQVTM, CDR2 ANQGSEA. CDR3 protein: CSVEETRTANYEQYF. The CDR3, as DNA: TGCAGCGTTGAAGAAACGAGGACGGCCAACTACGAGCAGTACTTC.

The chain couples TRBV12-3 or TRBV12-4 to TRBJ1-1; D gene unclear. The CDR3 sequence is 15 residues long. V was pared by 1 base and J by 3 bases, with 12 bases between. CDR3 loop: CASSLGLFPDTEAFF. The CDR3 coding sequence is TGTGCCAGCAGTTTAGGGCTTTTCCCCGACACTGAAGCTTTCTTT.

This sequence joins TRBV11-1 and TRBJ2-7; perhaps TRBD2 as D (5 bases). The germline V and J ends were trimmed by 5 bases and 0 bases, with 14 bases remaining between them. CDR1 is SGHAT and CDR2 is FQDESV in the germline V gene (reference sequence). The length of the CDR3 is 15 residues. CDR3 sequence reads: CASSQAGISSYEQYF. CDR3 in DNA: TGTGCCAGCAGCCAGGCCGGGATTTCCTCCTACGAGCAGTACTTC.

This rearrangement joins TRBV20-1 to TRBJ2-3; 8 nucleotides line up with TRBD2. Per germline, CDR1 DFQATT and CDR2 SNEGSKA (reference sequence). The CDR3 loop spans 17 amino acids. The trim removed 6 bases at V and 1 base at J, leaving 15 bases unmatched. The CDR3: CSATPGGKLAGTDTQYF. The CDR3 DNA reads TGCAGTGCAACCCCCGGGGGAAAACTAGCGGGCACAGATACGCAGTATTTT.

V and J are TRBV27 and TRBJ2-7; a weak D match, TRBD2 (6 bases). This CDR3 region has 15 residues. Germline values: CDR1 MNHEY, CDR2 SMNVEV (reference sequence). V was clipped by 6 bases and J by 7 bases, with 22 bases between them. CDR3 in DNA: TGTGCCAGCAGAAGCGCTAGCGCGCTCTACAATGAGCAGTACTTC. It yields the protein CASRSASALYNEQYF.

A few counts support this clonotype. The chain is built from TRBV7-6 and TRBJ2-1; tentatively, D is TRBD2 (5 bases). This CDR3 contains 15 residues. V was pared by 5 bases and J by 6 bases, with 17 bases between. CDR1 and CDR2 (germline): SGHVS, FNYEAQ. CDR3: CASSLGASRFNEQFF. The CDR3 DNA sequence: TGTGCCAGCAGCCTGGGAGCTTCGCGGTTCAATGAGCAGTTCTTC. Together with reference TRBV7-6 and TRBJ2-1, the CDR3 gives the full variable domain: GAGVSQSPRYKVTKRGQDVALRCDPISGHVSLYWYRQALGQGPEFLTYFNYEAQQDKSGLPNDRFSAERPEGSISTLTIQRTEQRDSAMYRCASSLGASRFNEQFFGPGTRLTVL.

In the case of this clonotype: A much larger clone is a single base away; this may be a read error. The CDR3 sequence is CASSSPWISGYEQYF. In DNA form, the CDR3 reads TGTGCCAGCAGCTCCCCATGGATTAGCGGGTACGAGCAGTACTTC. The rearrangement links TRBV7-2 to TRBJ2-7, with 7 nucleotides matching TRBD2. V dropped 4 bases and J dropped 4; count of bases not matched to a gene: 10. From germline, CDR1 is SGHTA and CDR2 FQGNSA. The CDR3 runs 15 residues.

This chain connects TRBV11-2 to TRBJ2-1; no clear D gene. This CDR3 has 12 amino acids. Germline V gene sequence: CDR1 SGHAT, CDR2 FQNNGV. Trimming shortened V by 5 bases and J by 6 bases, and 8 bases separated the two germline ends. The CDR3 region is CASSPSRNEQFF. In DNA, the CDR3 is TGTGCCAGCAGCCCCTCCCGCAATGAGCAGTTCTTC.

V is TRBV7-2 and J is TRBJ1-4; D ambiguous. The germline gives CDR1 SGHTA, CDR2 FQGNSA. V lost 1 base and J lost 5, with 11 bases in between. The CDR3 is 15 residues long. This CDR3 reads CASSLGRIGNEKLFF. The DNA for the CDR3 is TGTGCCAGCAGCTTAGGACGGATTGGAAATGAAAAACTGTTTTTT.